This entry is about one TCR beta chain. There was relapse after autologous stem cell transplantation in every patient, and there was variation in brentuximab vedotin exposure. V was pared by 2 bases and J by 0 bases, with 8 bases between. Germline V lookup: CDR1 SGHTA, CDR2 FQGNSA. This CDR3 comprises 15 residues. Produced via immunoSEQ multiplex PCR; TCRdb's table is partial and in-frame only. The repertoire holds 11,000 to 15,000 clones, with around 82% as singletons. This entry is derived from a study of PD-1 blockade in classical Hodgkin lymphoma. J is TRBJ1-5 and V is TRBV7-2; D is unclear. Sequencing used peripheral blood mononuclear cells (PBMCs), obtained at baseline. The TCR originated in a human donor with classical Hodgkin lymphoma. The CDR3 coding sequence is TGTGCCAGCAGCTTAATAAGGGATAGCAATCAGCCCCAGCATTTT. Encoded protein: CASSLIRDSNQPQHF.